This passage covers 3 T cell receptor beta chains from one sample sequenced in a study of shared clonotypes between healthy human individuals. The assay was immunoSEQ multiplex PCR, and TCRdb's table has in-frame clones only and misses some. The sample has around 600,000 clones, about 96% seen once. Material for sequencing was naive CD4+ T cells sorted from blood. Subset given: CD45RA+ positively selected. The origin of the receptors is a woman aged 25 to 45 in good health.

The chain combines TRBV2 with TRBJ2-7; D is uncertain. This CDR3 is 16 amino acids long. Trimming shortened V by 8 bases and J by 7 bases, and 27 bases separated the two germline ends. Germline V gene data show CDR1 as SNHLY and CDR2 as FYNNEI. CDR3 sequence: CASSSKVPALYVEQYF. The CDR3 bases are TGTGCCAGCTCATCAAAGGTGCCAGCTTTATACGTGGAGCAGTACTTC.

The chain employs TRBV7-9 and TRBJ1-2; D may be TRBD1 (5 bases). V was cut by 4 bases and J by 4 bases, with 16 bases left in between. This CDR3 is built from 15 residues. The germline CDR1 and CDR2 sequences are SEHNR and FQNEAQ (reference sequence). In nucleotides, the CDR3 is TGTGCCAGCAGCTCGGGGGGGATAACAGGCTATGGCTACACCTTC. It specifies CASSSGGITGYGYTF.

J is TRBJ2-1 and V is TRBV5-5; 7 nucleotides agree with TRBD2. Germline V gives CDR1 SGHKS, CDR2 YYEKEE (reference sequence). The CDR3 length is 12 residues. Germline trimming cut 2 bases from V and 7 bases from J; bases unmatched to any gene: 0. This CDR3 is CASSLAGNEQFF. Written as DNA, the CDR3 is TGTGCCAGCAGCTTAGCGGGAAATGAGCAGTTCTTC.